The 29 T cell receptor beta chains below all came from one sample that was sequenced in a study of T cell responses to AZD1222 COVID-19 vaccine. Clones were read by immunoSEQ multiplex PCR, and TCRdb kept only the in-frame ones, dropping some. This table holds 60,000 to 75,000 clones, approximately 80% found once. This specimen was peripheral blood, taken on day 0 of AZD1222 vaccination. These receptors were taken from an adult in good health.

The rearrangement links TRBV28 to TRBJ2-7, with D tentatively TRBD1 (7 bases). Trimming took off 3 bases at V and 6 bases at J, with 15 bases between the two ends. The CDR3 length is 14 residues. The germline gives CDR1 MDHEN, CDR2 SYDVKM. DNA for the CDR3: TGTGCCAGCAGTTTTGGAGGGGGCTGGGGCGAGCAGTACTTC. Protein: CASSFGGGWGEQYF.

The chain links TRBV2 to TRBJ1-1, with D possibly TRBD1 on 5 matching bases. Germline CDR1 is SNHLY and CDR2 is FYNNEI. Trimming removed 0 bases from V and 5 bases from J, with 16 bases in between. This CDR3 contains 16 residues. CDR3 protein: CASSEASVTWGTEAFF. The CDR3 coding sequence is TGTGCCAGCAGTGAAGCGAGTGTAACTTGGGGGACTGAAGCTTTCTTT.

The chain recombines TRBV4-1 with TRBJ1-1; D is undetermined. V was clipped by 3 bases and J by 8 bases, with 19 bases between them. The CDR3 loop spans 15 amino acids. CDR1 and CDR2 (germline): MGHRA, YSYEKL. The CDR3, as DNA: TGCGCCAGCAGCCAGCAGGAGGACCCAAGGGTCGAAGCTTTCTTT. It encodes CASSQQEDPRVEAFF.

The chain joins TRBV11-2 to TRBJ2-7, with 10 bases that match TRBD1. The CDR3 is made up of 15 amino acids. Germline CDR1 SGHAT, CDR2 FQNNGV. J was trimmed by 5 bases and V by 3 bases; bases with no gene match: 7. As DNA, the CDR3 is TGTGCCAGCAGCTTTTTAGGGACAGGGGTCGACGAGCAGTACTTC. Encoded protein: CASSFLGTGVDEQYF.

V and J are TRBV9 and TRBJ2-3; maybe TRBD2 (5 bases). The V gene's germline CDR1 is SGDLS and CDR2 YYNGEE. The length of the CDR3 is 15 residues. Trimming took off 3 bases at V and 3 bases at J, with 14 bases between the two ends. The CDR3 DNA reads as TGTGCCAGCAGCGGCGGGCCGGGTTTTACAGATACGCAGTATTTT. This codes for CASSGGPGFTDTQYF.

The J gene is TRBJ2-3, the V gene TRBV7-2, with D unclear. Germline values: CDR1 SGHTA, CDR2 FQGNSA. This CDR3 has 14 amino acids. V lost 3 bases and J lost 0, with 7 bases in between. Here the CDR3 DNA reads TGTGCCAGCAGCTTGGCACCCAGCACAGATACGCAGTATTTT. As protein: CASSLAPSTDTQYF.

V gene TRBV7-3 combines with J gene TRBJ2-7; D is possibly TRBD1 (6 bases). CDR3 length: 14 residues. Per germline, CDR1 SGHTA and CDR2 FQGTGA. V gave up 5 bases and J gave up 4 bases, with 15 bases separating them. The CDR3 nucleotides are TGTGCCAGCAGCCTTACAGGGTCGGTTTACGAGCAGTACTTC. Translation gives CASSLTGSVYEQYF. Together with reference TRBV7-3 and TRBJ2-7, the CDR3 gives the full variable domain: GAGVSQTPSNKVTEKGKYVELRCDPISGHTALYWYRQSLGQGPEFLIYFQGTGAADDSGLPNDRFFAVRPEGSVSTLKIQRTERGDSAVYLCASSLTGSVYEQYFGPGTRLTVT.

The rearrangement links TRBV6-2 or TRBV6-3 to TRBJ2-7; 14 bases line up with TRBD2. Germline loops: CDR1 MNHEY, CDR2 SVGEGT. Trimming cost V 2 bases and J 5 bases; bases outside gene matches: 2. The length of the CDR3 is 15 residues. The DNA for the CDR3 is TGTGCCAGCAGTTACGGGACTAGCGGGAGTAACGAGCAGTACGTC. It is translated as CASSYGTSGSNEQYV.

The chain links TRBV7-9 to TRBJ1-6, with 9 positions matching TRBD1. CDR1 is SEHNR and CDR2 is FQNEAQ in the germline V gene (reference sequence). The CDR3 is 16 amino acids. Losses at the gene ends were 1 base for V and 13 bases for J; bases not matched to a gene: 11. In nucleotides, the CDR3 is TGTGCCAGCAGCTTAGAGGCCGGACAGGGGTTGAATCCCCTCCACTTT. Translation: CASSLEAGQGLNPLHF.

The table lists this clone with a few counts. This rearrangement joins TRBV7-2 to TRBJ2-2; 7 bases line up with TRBD1. There are 17 residues in the CDR3. Germline V lookup: CDR1 SGHTA, CDR2 FQGNSA. J was trimmed by 3 bases and V by 1 base; bases with no gene match: 8. Here the CDR3 DNA reads TGTGCCAGCAGCTTAGTCGCCGGACAGGACTACACCGGGGAGCTGTTTTTT. Protein sequence: CASSLVAGQDYTGELFF.

In its sample, this clone was seen many times. The chain recombines TRBV19 with TRBJ2-1; D remains unclear. The V end was cut by 1 base, the J end by 0 bases, with 13 bases between. Per germline, CDR1 LNHDA and CDR2 SQIVND (reference sequence). The length of the CDR3 is 17 residues. Here the CDR3 DNA reads TGTGCCAGTAGTATAGGTCTCGGTCTTAGCTCCTACAATGAGCAGTTCTTC. It codes for CASSIGLGLSSYNEQFF.

The V and J genes are TRBV2 and TRBJ2-7; TRBD1 aligns across 8 bases. V dropped 5 bases and J dropped 1; count of bases not matched to a gene: 7. Germline-derived CDR1 and CDR2 are SNHLY and FYNNEI. This CDR3 contains 15 residues. CDR3: CASSPHRGFSYEQYV. As DNA, the CDR3 is TGTGCCAGCAGTCCGCACAGGGGGTTTTCCTACGAGCAGTACGTC.

The chain links TRBV3-1 (or the pseudogene TRBV3-2) to TRBJ2-3; 11 bases are shared with TRBD1. The CDR3 consists of 16 residues. Trimming cost V 4 bases and J 5 bases; bases outside gene matches: 8. CDR1 is LGHDT and CDR2 is YNNKEL in the germline V gene (reference sequence). The CDR3 spells CASSRQTGQGGDTQYF. The CDR3 nucleotides read TGTGCCAGCAGCCGGCAGACGGGACAGGGGGGAGATACGCAGTATTTT.

The sample holds a few counts of this clone. The rearrangement links TRBV12-5 to TRBJ1-2, with 7 bases that match TRBD1. From germline, CDR1 is LGHNT and CDR2 FRNRAP. The CDR3 loop spans 14 amino acids. J lost 4 bases, V lost 7 bases, and 9 bases had no gene match. CDR3 region: CASADRQGGYGYTF. In nucleotides, the CDR3 is TGTGCTAGTGCGGATCGACAGGGCGGCTATGGCTACACCTTC.

The chain is built from TRBV2 and TRBJ2-3; D not resolved. V dropped 7 bases and J dropped 6 bases, with 11 bases sitting between them. Germline V lookup: CDR1 SNHLY, CDR2 FYNNEI. The CDR3 consists of 12 residues. As DNA, the CDR3 is TGTGCCAGCAACACCGAGAGGGATACGCAGTATTTT. It translates to CASNTERDTQYF.

This clone was counted a single time. This sequence joins TRBV4-3 and TRBJ2-3; D is undetermined. The CDR3 spans 15 residues. Between the trimmed V and J ends, which lost 1 base and 0 bases, there was a span of 8 bases. Germline V gene lookup returns CDR1 LGHNA and CDR2 YSLEER. The CDR3 region is CASSQVDASTDTQYF. The DNA of the CDR3 is TGCGCCAGCAGCCAAGTGGACGCTAGCACAGATACGCAGTATTTT.

This CDR3 is CASSQLERQPQHF. CDR3 DNA: TGCGCCAGCAGCCAATTGGAGAGGCAGCCCCAGCATTTT. This sequence joins TRBV4-1 and TRBJ1-5, with D unclear. Trimming removed 2 bases at V and 7 bases at J, with 9 bases between. The CDR3 extends over 13 amino acids. Per the germline V gene, CDR1 is MGHRA and CDR2 is YSYEKL.

The chain joins TRBV28 to TRBJ2-7; 8 positions agree with TRBD1. Losses at the gene ends were 4 bases for V and 0 bases for J; bases not matched to a gene: 14. Germline CDR1 and CDR2: MDHEN and SYDVKM. The CDR3 length is 18 residues. The CDR3 coding sequence is TGTGCCAGCAGTTCCAAAGGGGGACAGGCTTTGAGCTCCTACGAGCAGTACTTC. It specifies CASSSKGGQALSSYEQYF.

The chain employs TRBV18 and TRBJ2-2; D might be TRBD2 (5 bases). The CDR3 contains 12 residues. Germline CDR1 KGHSH, CDR2 LQKENI. V lost 5 bases and J lost 6, with 7 bases in between. The CDR3 here is CASSGESGELFF. The CDR3 DNA reads TGTGCCAGCTCAGGGGAGTCCGGGGAGCTGTTTTTT. The entire variable domain, with the rest obtained from reference TRBV18 and TRBJ2-2, is as follows: NAGVMQNPRHLVRRRGQEARLRCSPMKGHSHVYWYRQLPEEGLKFMVYLQKENIIDESGMPKERFSAEFPKEGPSILRIQQVVRGDSAAYFCASSGESGELFFGEGSRLTVL.

This chain uses TRBV4-3 with TRBJ2-3; weak D call: TRBD2 (5 bases). V was trimmed by 3 bases and J by 6 bases, leaving 13 bases between them. The CDR3 loop spans 14 amino acids. Germline V CDR1 and CDR2: LGHNA, YSLEER. In DNA, the CDR3 is TGCGCCAGCAGCCAGCGACTTGGAGGCGATACGCAGTATTTT. Its protein product is CASSQRLGGDTQYF.

The chain employs TRBV28 and TRBJ1-5, with 10 nucleotides matching TRBD1. Per germline, CDR1 MDHEN and CDR2 SYDVKM. The CDR3 is 15 residues long. V lost 8 bases and J lost 6; bases outside the gene matches: 10. DNA for the CDR3: TGTGCCAGCCCTCCCGACAGGGGGCTAGGTCAGCCCCAGCATTTT. It yields the protein CASPPDRGLGQPQHF.

The genes are TRBV12-3 or TRBV12-4 and TRBJ2-7; 7 nucleotides agree with TRBD1. With V trimmed by 6 bases and J by 3 bases, 5 bases remained unmatched. The CDR3 runs 13 residues. For the CDR3, the DNA is TGTGCCAGCAGCGACAGGGTCCACTACGAGCAGTACTTC. It is translated as CASSDRVHYEQYF.

The chain recombines TRBV6-2 or TRBV6-3 with TRBJ2-5; 16 bases agree with TRBD2. Germline CDR1 reads MNHEY; CDR2 reads SVGEGT. With V trimmed by 2 bases and J by 4 bases, 7 bases remained unmatched. The length of the CDR3 is 18 residues. Here the CDR3 DNA reads TGTGCCAGCAGTTACCAGGGACTAGCGGGAGGGAGAGGAGAGACCCAGTACTTC. It specifies CASSYQGLAGGRGETQYF.

V gene TRBV7-2 combines with J gene TRBJ2-1; tentative D call: TRBD2 (6 bases). The germline CDR1 and CDR2 sequences are SGHTA and FQGNSA. The V end lost 1 base, the J end lost 7 bases, and 14 bases lay between the germline ends. The length of the CDR3 is 15 residues. This chain's CDR3 is CASSLGRWGDNEQFF. The CDR3 DNA reads as TGTGCCAGCAGCTTAGGGCGGTGGGGGGATAATGAGCAGTTCTTC.

The chain links TRBV10-3 to TRBJ2-7; possibly TRBD2 for D (5 bases). This CDR3 spans 11 amino acids. Trimming left V 4 bases short and J 9 bases short, with 10 bases between. Germline-derived CDR1 and CDR2 are ENHRY and SYGVKD. CDR3: CAISGGSVQYV. The CDR3 region has the DNA TGTGCCATCAGTGGAGGGTCCGTGCAGTACGTC.

This CDR3 is CASSPERQGYYEQYF. CDR3 nucleotide sequence: TGTGCCAGCAGCCCCGAACGACAGGGCTACTACGAGCAGTACTTC. V gene TRBV9 combines with J gene TRBJ2-7, with TRBD1 matching 7 bases. This CDR3 contains 15 residues. Per the germline V gene, CDR1 is SGDLS and CDR2 is YYNGEE. J gave up 3 bases and V 4 bases, and 10 bases lay outside the gene matches.

The chain is built from TRBV28 and TRBJ1-2; D unresolved. This CDR3 has 18 residues. Germline CDR1 MDHEN, CDR2 SYDVKM. V lost 4 bases, J lost 1 base, and 22 bases lay in between. The CDR3 nucleotides are TGTGCCAGCAGTTCCACCGAGGAGCGAATCTTATTTAACTATGGCTACACCTTC. It specifies CASSSTEERILFNYGYTF.

The chain uses TRBV6-5 and TRBJ2-7; tentative D call: TRBD1 (6 bases). CDR3 size: 13 residues. Germline V gene sequence: CDR1 MNHEY, CDR2 SVGAGI. The ends were cut back, 5 bases at V and 6 bases at J, with 14 bases in the middle. The CDR3 region is CASSIRGSCEQYV. DNA of the CDR3: TGTGCCAGCAGTATCAGGGGCAGTTGCGAGCAGTACGTC.

This chain joins TRBV6-5 and TRBJ2-6; D is unclear. Germline loops: CDR1 MNHEY, CDR2 SVGAGI. The CDR3 spans 15 residues. V was pared by 7 bases and J by 0 bases, with 10 bases between. Here the CDR3 reads CASTLSGSGANVLTF. CDR3 bases: TGTGCCAGCACCCTCTCGGGCTCTGGGGCCAACGTCCTGACTTTC.